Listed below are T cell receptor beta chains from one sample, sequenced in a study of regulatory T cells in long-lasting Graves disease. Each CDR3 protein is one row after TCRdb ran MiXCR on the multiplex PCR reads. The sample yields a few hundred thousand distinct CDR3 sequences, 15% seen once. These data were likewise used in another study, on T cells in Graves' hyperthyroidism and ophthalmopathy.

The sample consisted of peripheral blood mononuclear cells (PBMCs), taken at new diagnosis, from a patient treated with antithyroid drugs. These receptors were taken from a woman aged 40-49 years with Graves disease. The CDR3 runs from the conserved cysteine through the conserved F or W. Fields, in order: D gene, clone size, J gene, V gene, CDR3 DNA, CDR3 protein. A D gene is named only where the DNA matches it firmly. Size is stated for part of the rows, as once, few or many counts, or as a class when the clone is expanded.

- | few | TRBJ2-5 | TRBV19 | TGTGCCATATCCAGGGGTAGAGGGGAGACCCAGTACTTC | CAISRGRGETQYF
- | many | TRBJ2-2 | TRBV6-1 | TGTGCCAGCAGTCCCAATTCCCCTCCTTCCACCGGGGAGCTGTTTTTT | CASSPNSPPSTGELFF
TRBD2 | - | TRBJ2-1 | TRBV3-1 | TGTGCCAGCAGCCAAACTTCTAGCGGGAGTCCCTACAGTGAGCAGTTCTTC | CASSQTSSGSPYSEQFF
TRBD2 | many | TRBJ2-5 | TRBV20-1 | TGCAGTGCTCCTCTCCTACTAGCGGGAGGAGAGACCCAGTACTTC | CSAPLLLAGGETQYF
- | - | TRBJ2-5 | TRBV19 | TGTGCCAGTGCGGGACAGCAAGAGACCCAGTACTTC | CASAGQQETQYF
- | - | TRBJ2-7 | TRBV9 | TGTGCCAGCAGCGCCCCGGGGGCGGCCCCCTACGAGCAGTACTTC | CASSAPGAAPYEQYF
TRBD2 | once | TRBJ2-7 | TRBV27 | TGTGCCAGCAGTTTAAGGGCTAGCGGGGCGTACGAGCAGTACTTC | CASSLRASGAYEQYF
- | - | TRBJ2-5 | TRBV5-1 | TGCGCCAGCTCTAATTGGGGCATCCAAGAGACCCAGTACTTC | CASSNWGIQETQYF
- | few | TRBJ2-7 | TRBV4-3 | TGCGCCAGCAGCCAAGATGGGGCAGGGGTGAACTACGAGCAGTACTTC | CASSQDGAGVNYEQYF
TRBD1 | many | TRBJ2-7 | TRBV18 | TGTGCCAGCTCAACCGACAGGGGTCTGATCTCCTACGAGCAGTACTTC | CASSTDRGLISYEQYF
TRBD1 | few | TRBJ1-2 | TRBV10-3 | TGTGCCATCAGTGAAGGAACAGGGGGGAACTATGGCTACACCTTC | CAISEGTGGNYGYTF
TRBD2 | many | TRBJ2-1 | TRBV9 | TGTGCCAGCAGCGTAGAACCTAGCGGGGACTACAATGAGCAGTTCTTC | CASSVEPSGDYNEQFF
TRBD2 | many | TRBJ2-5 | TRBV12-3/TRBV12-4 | TGTGCCAGCAGTTCCCCCTCTAGCGGGAGTATCGGAGAGACCCAGTACTTC | CASSSPSSGSIGETQYF
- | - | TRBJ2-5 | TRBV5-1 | TGCGCCAGCAGCTTGGGTTCCCCCAGCCCCCAAGAGACCCAGTACTTC | CASSLGSPSPQETQYF
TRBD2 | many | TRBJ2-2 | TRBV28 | TGTGCCAGCAGCCGACCCACTAGCGGGATCTCCACCGGGGAGCTGTTTTTT | CASSRPTSGISTGELFF
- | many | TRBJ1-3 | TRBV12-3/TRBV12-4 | TGTGCCAGCAGTTTAGCGCTCAACACCATATATTTT | CASSLALNTIYF
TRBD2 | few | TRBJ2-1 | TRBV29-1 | TGCAGCGTTGTGGGGGGGGATGAGCAGTTCTTC | CSVVGGDEQFF
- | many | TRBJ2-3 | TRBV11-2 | TGTGCCAGCAGCTTTCAGGGGGGGGATACGCAGTATTTT | CASSFQGGDTQYF
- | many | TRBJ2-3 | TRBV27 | TGTGCCAGCAGTTTATGGGGCCTCCCGGGGGGCGCCCCAAGCACAGATACGCAGTATTTT | CASSLWGLPGGAPSTDTQYF
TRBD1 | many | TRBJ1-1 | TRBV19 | TGTGCCAGTAGTATCATTACCAGGGGGGAAAACACTGAAGCTTTCTTT | CASSIITRGENTEAFF
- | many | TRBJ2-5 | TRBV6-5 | TGTGCCAGCAGTTACGGGGAGAGCCAGTACTTC | CASSYGESQYF
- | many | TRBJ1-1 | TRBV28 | TGTGCCAGCAGGTCGGGGATAGAGGCTTTCTTT | CASRSGIEAFF
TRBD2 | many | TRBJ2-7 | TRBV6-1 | TGTGCCAGCAGTGACGGACTAGCGGGAGCCTACGAGCAGTACTTC | CASSDGLAGAYEQYF
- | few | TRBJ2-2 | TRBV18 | TGTGCCAGCTCACCGTTGGTAGCGGAGAACACCGGGGAGCTGTTTTTT | CASSPLVAENTGELFF
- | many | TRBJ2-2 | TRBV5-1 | TGCGCCAGCAGCTTGTTGGTGGTTAGCGGCACCGGGGAGCTGTTTTTT | CASSLLVVSGTGELFF
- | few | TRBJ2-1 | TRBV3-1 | TGTGCCAGCAGCCCCCCAATAGGGGATGAGCAGTTCTTC | CASSPPIGDEQFF
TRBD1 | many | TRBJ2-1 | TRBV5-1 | TGCGCCAGCAGCCCAAGAACGGGACAGGGGTACAATGAGCAGTTCTTC | CASSPRTGQGYNEQFF
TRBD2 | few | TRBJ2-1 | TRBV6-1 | TGTGCCAGCAAGCGGGGGGGCGGCCTTTTCAATGAGCAGTTCTTC | CASKRGGGLFNEQFF
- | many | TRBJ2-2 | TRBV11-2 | TGTGCCAGCAGCCCGACGACAGCCCGAGGGACCGGGGAGCTGTTTTTT | CASSPTTARGTGELFF
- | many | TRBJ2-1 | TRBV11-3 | TGTGCCAGCAGCTTCTCAGGGCCGAATGAGCAGTTCTTC | CASSFSGPNEQFF
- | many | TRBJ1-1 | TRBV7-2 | TGTGCCAGCAGCTATCGACCCCGTCTGAAGAACACTGAAGCTTTCTTT | CASSYRPRLKNTEAFF
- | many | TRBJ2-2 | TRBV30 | TGTGCCTGGAGTGTACTGGCCCCCGGCGGGGAGCTGTTTTTT | CAWSVLAPGGELFF
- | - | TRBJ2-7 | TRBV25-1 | TGTGCCAGCAGTGAATTGTATTACGAGCAGTACTTC | CASSELYYEQYF
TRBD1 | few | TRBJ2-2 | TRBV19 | TGTGCCAGTAGCGGGACAGATTTAAACACCGGGGAGCTGTTTTTT | CASSGTDLNTGELFF
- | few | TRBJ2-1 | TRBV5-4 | TGTGCCAGCAGCACGCCGGTCTCTGACAATGAGCAGTTCTTC | CASSTPVSDNEQFF
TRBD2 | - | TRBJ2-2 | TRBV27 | TGTGCCAGCAGTCCACTAGCGGGAGATGATAGCGGGGAGCTGTTTTTT | CASSPLAGDDSGELFF
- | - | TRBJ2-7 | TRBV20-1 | TGCAGTGCAATCTCGGGAAAAACCTACGAGCAGTACTTC | CSAISGKTYEQYF
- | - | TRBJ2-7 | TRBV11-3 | TGTGCCAGCAGCCCGTGGGAGCCCTCAAACGAGCAGTACTTC | CASSPWEPSNEQYF
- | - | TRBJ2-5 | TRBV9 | TGTGCCAGCAGCGTAGTATGGGGGGCGCAGGAGACCCAGTACTTC | CASSVVWGAQETQYF
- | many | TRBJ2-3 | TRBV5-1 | TGCGCCAGCAGCTTGGCAGGCAGGACAGATACGCAGTATTTT | CASSLAGRTDTQYF
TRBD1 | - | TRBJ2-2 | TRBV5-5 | TGTGCCAGCGAAGACAGGGGGCACATCGGGGAGCTGTTTTTT | CASEDRGHIGELFF
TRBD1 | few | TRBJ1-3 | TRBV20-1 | TGCAGTGCCCTCCCAGGGGGCAACTCTGGAAACACCATATATTTT | CSALPGGNSGNTIYF
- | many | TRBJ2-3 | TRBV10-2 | TGCGCCAGCAGTGAGTCTCCCTCTGGAGATACGCAGTATTTT | CASSESPSGDTQYF
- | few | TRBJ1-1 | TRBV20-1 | TGCAGTGCTATACGGACACGGAACACTGAAGCTTTCTTT | CSAIRTRNTEAFF
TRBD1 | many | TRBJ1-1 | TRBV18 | TGTGCCAGCTCAGCGACAGGGGATACTGAAGCTTTCTTT | CASSATGDTEAFF
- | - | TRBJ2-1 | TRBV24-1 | TGTGCCACCAGTATCGGGGTTCCCTACAATGAGCAGTTCTTC | CATSIGVPYNEQFF
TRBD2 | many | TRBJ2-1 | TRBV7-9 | TGTGCCAGCAGCTTAGTCCCTAGCGGGAGGAACAAGTTGAATGAGCAGTTCTTC | CASSLVPSGRNKLNEQFF
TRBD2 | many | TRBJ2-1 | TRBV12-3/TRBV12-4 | TGTGCCAGCAGTTTCACTAGCGGGGGAAACAATGAGCAGTTCTTC | CASSFTSGGNNEQFF
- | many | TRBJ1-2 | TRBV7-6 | TGTGCCAGCAGCTTAGCGGGGGACGGAACCTATGGCTACACCTTC | CASSLAGDGTYGYTF
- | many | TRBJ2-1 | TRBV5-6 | TGTGCCAGCAGGATAACCGAGGGGGGACACCTTTTAAAGATGTCCTACAATGAGCAGTTCTTC | CASRITEGGHLLKMSYNEQFF
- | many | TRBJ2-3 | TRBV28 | TGTGCCAGCAGTTTATCATCACCCTACACAGATACGCAGTATTTT | CASSLSSPYTDTQYF
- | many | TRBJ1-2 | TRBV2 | TGTGCCAGCAGTATTGAGGGCAGGGCATCTAACTATGGCTACACCTTC | CASSIEGRASNYGYTF
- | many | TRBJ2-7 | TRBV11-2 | TGTGCCAGCAGCGCACATCCCTACGAGCAGTACTTC | CASSAHPYEQYF
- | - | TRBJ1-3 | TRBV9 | TGTGCCAGCAGCAAGCCCGGGAGCTCTGGAAACACCATATATTTT | CASSKPGSSGNTIYF
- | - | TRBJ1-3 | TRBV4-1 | TGCGCCAGCAGCCAAGAACAGGGTCCCATATATTTT | CASSQEQGPIYF
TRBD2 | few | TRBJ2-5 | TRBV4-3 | TGCGCCAGCAGCCAAGGGGCTAGCGGGAGGGCGGATGAGACCCAGTACTTC | CASSQGASGRADETQYF
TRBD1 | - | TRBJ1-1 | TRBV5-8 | TGTGCCAGCAGCTGGGGACAGGGGAACGCAGAAGCTTTCTTT | CASSWGQGNAEAFF
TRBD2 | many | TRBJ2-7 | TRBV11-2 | TGTGCCAGGGGGCTAGCGGGAGGTAGGGGCGAGCAGTACTTC | CARGLAGGRGEQYF
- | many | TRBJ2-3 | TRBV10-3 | TGTGCCATCAGTGAGTCGGGCCAAAGTACAGATACGCAGTATTTT | CAISESGQSTDTQYF